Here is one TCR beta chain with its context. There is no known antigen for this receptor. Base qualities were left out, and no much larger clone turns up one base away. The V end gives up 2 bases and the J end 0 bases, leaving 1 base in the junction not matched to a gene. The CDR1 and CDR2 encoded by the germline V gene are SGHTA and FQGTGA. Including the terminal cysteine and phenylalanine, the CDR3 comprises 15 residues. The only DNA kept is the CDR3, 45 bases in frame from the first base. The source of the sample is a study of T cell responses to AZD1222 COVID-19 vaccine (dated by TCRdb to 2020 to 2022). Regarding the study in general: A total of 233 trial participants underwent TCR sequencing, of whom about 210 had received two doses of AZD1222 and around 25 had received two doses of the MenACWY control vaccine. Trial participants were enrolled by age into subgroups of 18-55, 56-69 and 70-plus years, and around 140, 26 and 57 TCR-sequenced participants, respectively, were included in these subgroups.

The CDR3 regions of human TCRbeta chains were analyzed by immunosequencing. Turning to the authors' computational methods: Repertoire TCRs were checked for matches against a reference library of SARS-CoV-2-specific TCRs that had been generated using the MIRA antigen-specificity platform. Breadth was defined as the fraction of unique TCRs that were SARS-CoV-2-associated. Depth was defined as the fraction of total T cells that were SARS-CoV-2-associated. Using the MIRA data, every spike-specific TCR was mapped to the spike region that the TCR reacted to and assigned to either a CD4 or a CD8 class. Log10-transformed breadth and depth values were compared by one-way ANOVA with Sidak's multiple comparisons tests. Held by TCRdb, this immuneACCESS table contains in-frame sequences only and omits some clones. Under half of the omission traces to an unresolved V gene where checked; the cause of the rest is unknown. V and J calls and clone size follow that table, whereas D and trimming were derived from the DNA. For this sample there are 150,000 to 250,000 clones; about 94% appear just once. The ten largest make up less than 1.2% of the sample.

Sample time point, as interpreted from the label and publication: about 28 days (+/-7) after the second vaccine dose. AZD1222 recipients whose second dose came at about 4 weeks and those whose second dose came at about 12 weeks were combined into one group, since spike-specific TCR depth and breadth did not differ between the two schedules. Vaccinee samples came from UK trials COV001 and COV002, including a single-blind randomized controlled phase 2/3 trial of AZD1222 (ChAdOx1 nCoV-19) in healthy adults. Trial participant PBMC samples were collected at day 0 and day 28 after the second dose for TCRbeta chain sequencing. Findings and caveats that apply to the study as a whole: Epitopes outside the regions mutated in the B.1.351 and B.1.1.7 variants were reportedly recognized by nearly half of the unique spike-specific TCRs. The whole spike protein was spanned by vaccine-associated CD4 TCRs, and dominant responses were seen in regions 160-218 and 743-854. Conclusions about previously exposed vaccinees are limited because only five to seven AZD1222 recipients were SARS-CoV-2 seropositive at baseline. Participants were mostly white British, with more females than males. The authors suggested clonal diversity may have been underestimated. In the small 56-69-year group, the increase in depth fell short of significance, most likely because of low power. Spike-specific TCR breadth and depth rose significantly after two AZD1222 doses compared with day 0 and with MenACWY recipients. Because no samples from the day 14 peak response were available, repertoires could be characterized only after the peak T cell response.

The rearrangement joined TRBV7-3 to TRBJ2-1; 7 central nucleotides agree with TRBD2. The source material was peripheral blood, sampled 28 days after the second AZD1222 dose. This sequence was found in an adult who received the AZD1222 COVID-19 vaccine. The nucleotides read TGTGCCAGCAGCTTAGGCGGGGGCTCCTACAATGAGCAGTTCTTC. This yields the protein CASSLGGGSYNEQFF.